This T cell receptor (beta chain) is drawn from a study of blood T cells in healthy people across ages (dated by TCRdb to 2015 to 2017). As for the study more broadly: Template switching captured roughly one uniquely barcoded TCR beta cDNA molecule per two T cells in model experiments. The study measured age-related changes in TCR beta repertoire diversity using deep sequencing normalized with unique cDNA molecular identifiers. Four age groups were formed from the donors: young (average 16 years), middle-aged (just under 40), aged (roughly 59) and long-lived (less than 85). Donors of different ages were randomly distributed across sequencing lanes to avoid experimental bias. The study analyzed two additional independent replicas of 1 million unique cDNA reads from the same blood draw for two donors, one aged 18 to 30 and one aged 80 or older.

Overall study results and their limits: The CMV infection status of donors was not known, potentially confounding age-related changes in expanded clonotypes. Conclusive comparison of naive and antigen-experienced compartments was prevented by the profiling of bulk unsorted PBMCs. There was a strong correlation between observed TCR beta diversity and the percentage of naive T cells measured by flow cytometry. Observed TCR beta diversity per million T cells fell roughly linearly with age, and a significant reduction was already apparent by age roughly 40. Estimates of total diversity based on one million sequenced T cells were considered lower bounds and underestimates. Compared with the aged group, more naive CD4+ T cells, fewer expanded clones and increased TCR diversity were shown by the long-lived group, suggesting age selection.

CDR1 and CDR2 are drawn from the germline V gene (reference sequence): DFQATT, SNEGSKA. The CDR3 measures 13 amino acids from cysteine to phenylalanine. The entry retains the CDR3 DNA only, 39 bases that are in frame from base 1. V is shortened by 4 bases, J by 6 bases, and the region joining them spans 13 bases. As for this clonotype: Its antigen is not yet known. No base qualities exist here, and no much larger clone lies one base off it.

The roughly 39 donors, aged roughly 6 to 90 years, were systemically healthy Caucasian individuals from Russia. Each donor gave 8 to 10 milliliters of peripheral blood, drawn into EDTA-treated Vacutainer tubes. Ficoll-Paque density-gradient centrifugation was used to isolate PBMCs, with at least 6.5 million per sample. Total RNA was extracted from PBMCs with Trizol reagent, with at least 6 micrograms obtained per sample. For every donor, an aliquot of PBMCs went through flow cytometry to measure the percentages of naive CD45RAhigh/CD27high T cells. Library generation was performed with 5' RACE. A second PCR of about 6 to 11 cycles was run with a J-beta primer mix and a sample-barcoded 5' primer. Each TCR beta cDNA molecule received a unique molecular identifier from a template-switch 5' adaptor carrying 12 random nucleotides. Each sample yielded at least 3 million CDR3-containing paired-end reads. The Mint cDNA synthesis kit, primed by a TRBC-specific oligonucleotide, was used to synthesize first-strand cDNA from all RNA. Following uracil-DNA glycosylase treatment, all cDNA underwent a first 18-cycle PCR with the universal primers M1SS and BC2_uni_R. The authors' pipeline ran thus. For normalization, 1 million high-quality reads were randomly selected from each sample, with every read carrying a distinct molecular identifier. Instead of being binned into consensus sequences, reads that shared molecular identifiers were thrown out. MiTCR, set to a Q25 quality threshold and the strictest error-elimination algorithm, was used for CDR3 identification, clonotype clustering and error correction. A nonparametric unseen species model using Euler transformation provided a lower-bound estimate of total TCR beta diversity. TCRdb took the public reads, trimmed them with fastp at Q25, ran MiXCR for clone calling and kept in-frame beta chains. Rows merge per CDR3 protein into single entries with the most common DNA and genes. TCRdb assigned the V and J calls; the authors' analysis was not used. The sample table lists 1.5 million to 2 million distinct CDR3 sequences, 35% to 50% of them with a count of one. More than 20% of the sample rests with the top ten.

The origin of this receptor is a human donor in good health. The sequence is built from TRBV20-1 and TRBJ2-1; confidence is insufficient to name the D gene. Input material: blood. The CDR3 loop reads CSAKDPTPNEQFF. Read as DNA, the sequence is TGCAGTGCTAAAGACCCGACCCCCAATGAGCAGTTCTTC.